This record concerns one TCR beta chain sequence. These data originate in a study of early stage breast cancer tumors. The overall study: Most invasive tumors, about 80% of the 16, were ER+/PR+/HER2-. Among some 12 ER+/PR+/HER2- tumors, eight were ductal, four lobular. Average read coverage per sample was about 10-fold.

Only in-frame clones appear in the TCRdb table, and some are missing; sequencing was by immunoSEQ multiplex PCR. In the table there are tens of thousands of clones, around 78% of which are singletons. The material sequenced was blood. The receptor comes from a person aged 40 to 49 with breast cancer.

CDR3 residues: CASSDTGIEQFF. The CDR3 DNA reads as TGCGCCAGCAGCGATACCGGGATCGAGCAGTTCTTC. The genes are TRBV5-1 and TRBJ2-1; D perhaps matches TRBD2 (5 bases). V lost 4 bases and J 10 bases, leaving 12 bases between the germline ends. Germline CDR1 reads SGHRS; CDR2 reads YFSETQ. This CDR3 spans 12 amino acids.